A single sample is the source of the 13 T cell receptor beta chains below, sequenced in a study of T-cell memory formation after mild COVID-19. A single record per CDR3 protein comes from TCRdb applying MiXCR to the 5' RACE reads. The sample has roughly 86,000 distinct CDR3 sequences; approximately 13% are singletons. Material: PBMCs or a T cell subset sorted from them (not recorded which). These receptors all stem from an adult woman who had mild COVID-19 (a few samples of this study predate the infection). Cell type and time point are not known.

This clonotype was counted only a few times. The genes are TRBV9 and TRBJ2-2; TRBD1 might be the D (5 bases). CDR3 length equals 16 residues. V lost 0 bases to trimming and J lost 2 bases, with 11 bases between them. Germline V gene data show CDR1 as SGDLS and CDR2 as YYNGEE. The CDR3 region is CASSVGGSSNTGELFF. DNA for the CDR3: TGTGCCAGCAGCGTAGGGGGCAGCTCAAACACCGGGGAGCTGTTTTTT.

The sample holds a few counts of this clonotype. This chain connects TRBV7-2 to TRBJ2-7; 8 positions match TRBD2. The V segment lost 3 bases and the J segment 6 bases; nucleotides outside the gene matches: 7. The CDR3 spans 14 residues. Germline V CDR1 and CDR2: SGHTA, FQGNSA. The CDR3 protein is CASSFWTSMREQYF. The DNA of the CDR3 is TGTGCCAGCAGCTTCTGGACTAGCATGCGCGAGCAGTACTTC.

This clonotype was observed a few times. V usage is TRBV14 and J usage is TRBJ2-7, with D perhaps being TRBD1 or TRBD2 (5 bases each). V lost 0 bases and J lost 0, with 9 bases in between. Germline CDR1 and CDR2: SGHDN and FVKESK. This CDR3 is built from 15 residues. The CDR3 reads CASSQEEGRSYEQYF. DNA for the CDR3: TGTGCCAGCAGCCAAGAAGAGGGGCGCTCCTACGAGCAGTACTTC.

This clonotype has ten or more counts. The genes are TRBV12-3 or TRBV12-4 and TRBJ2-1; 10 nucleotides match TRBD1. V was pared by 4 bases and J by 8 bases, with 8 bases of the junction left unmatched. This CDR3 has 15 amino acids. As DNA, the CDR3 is TGTGCCAGCAGTTCATCCGGGACAGGGGTGTATGAGCAGTTCTTC. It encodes CASSSSGTGVYEQFF.

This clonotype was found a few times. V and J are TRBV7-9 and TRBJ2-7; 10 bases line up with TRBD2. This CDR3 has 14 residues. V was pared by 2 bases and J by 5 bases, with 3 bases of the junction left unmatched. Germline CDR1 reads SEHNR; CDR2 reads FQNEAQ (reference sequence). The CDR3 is CASSLLAGVHEQYF. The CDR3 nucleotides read TGTGCCAGCAGCTTACTAGCGGGAGTCCACGAGCAGTACTTC.

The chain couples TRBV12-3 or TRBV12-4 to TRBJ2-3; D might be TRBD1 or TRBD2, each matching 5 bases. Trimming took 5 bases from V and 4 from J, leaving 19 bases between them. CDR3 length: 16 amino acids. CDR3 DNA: TGTGCCAGCAGTGCCGCCGGGACCCTAACGCCAGATACGCAGTATTTT. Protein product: CASSAAGTLTPDTQYF.

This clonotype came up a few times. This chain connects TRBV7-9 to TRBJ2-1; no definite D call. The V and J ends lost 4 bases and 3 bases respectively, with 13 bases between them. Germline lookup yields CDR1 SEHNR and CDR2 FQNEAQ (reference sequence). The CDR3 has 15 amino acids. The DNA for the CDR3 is TGTGCCAGCAGCTACTCCTCAGTTTACTACAATGAGCAGTTCTTC. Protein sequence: CASSYSSVYYNEQFF.

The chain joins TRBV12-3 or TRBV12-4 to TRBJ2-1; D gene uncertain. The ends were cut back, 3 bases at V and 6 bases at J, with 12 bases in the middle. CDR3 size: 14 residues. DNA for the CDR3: TGTGCCAGCAGTTTTCCCGGGCTCCCCAATGAGCAGTTCTTC. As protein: CASSFPGLPNEQFF.

In nucleotides, the CDR3 is TGTGCCAGCAGCTTAGGGGACACGAACACTGAAGCTTTCTTT. It codes for CASSLGDTNTEAFF. The chain carries TRBV7-9 and TRBJ1-1, with D perhaps matching TRBD1 (6 bases). The ends were cut back, 1 base at V and 1 base at J, with 7 bases in the middle. The CDR3 covers 14 residues. Germline assignment: CDR1 SEHNR and CDR2 FQNEAQ (reference sequence).

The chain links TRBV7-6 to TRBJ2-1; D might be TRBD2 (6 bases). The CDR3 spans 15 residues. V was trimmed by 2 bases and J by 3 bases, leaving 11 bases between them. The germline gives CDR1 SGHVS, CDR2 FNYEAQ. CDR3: CASSLTGSLYNEQFF. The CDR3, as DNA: TGTGCCAGCAGCTTAACCGGGAGCCTCTACAATGAGCAGTTCTTC.

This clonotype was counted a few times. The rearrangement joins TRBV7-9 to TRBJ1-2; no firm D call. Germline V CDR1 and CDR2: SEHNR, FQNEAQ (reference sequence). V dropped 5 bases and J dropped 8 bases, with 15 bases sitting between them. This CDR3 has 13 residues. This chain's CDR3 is CASSLGSTRGYTF. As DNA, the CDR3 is TGTGCCAGCAGCCTAGGGAGCACCCGAGGCTACACCTTC.

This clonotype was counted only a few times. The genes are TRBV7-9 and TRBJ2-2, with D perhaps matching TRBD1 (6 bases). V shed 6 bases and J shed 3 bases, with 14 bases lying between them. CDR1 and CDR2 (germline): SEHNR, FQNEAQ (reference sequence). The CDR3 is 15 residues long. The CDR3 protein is CASSQPGQDTGELFF. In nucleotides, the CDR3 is TGTGCCAGCAGTCAACCGGGACAAGACACCGGGGAGCTGTTTTTT.

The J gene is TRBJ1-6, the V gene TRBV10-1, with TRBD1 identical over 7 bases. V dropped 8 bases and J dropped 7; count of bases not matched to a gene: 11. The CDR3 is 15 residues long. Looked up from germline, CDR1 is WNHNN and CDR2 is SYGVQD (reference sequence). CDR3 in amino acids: CASWPPGTENSPLHF. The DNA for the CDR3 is TGCGCCAGCTGGCCCCCCGGGACAGAGAATTCACCCCTCCACTTT.